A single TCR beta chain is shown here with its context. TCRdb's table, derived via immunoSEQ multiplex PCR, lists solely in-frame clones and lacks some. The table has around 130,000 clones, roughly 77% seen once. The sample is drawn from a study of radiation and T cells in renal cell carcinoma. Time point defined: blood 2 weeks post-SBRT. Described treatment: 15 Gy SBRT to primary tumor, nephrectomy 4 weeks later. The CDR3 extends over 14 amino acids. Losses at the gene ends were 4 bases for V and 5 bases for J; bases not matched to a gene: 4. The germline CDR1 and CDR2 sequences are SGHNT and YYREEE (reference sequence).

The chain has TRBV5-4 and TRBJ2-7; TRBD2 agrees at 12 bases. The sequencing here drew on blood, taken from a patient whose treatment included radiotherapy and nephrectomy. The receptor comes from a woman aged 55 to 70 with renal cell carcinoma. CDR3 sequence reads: CASSTRLAGDEQYF. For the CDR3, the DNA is TGTGCCAGCAGCACTAGACTAGCGGGAGACGAGCAGTACTTC. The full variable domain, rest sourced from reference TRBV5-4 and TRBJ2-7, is ETGVTQSPTHLIKTRGQQVTLRCSSQSGHNTVSWYQQALGQGPQFIFQYYREEENGRGNFPPRFSGLQFPNYSSELNVNALELDDSALYLCASSTRLAGDEQYFGPGTRLTVT.